The clone carrying this T cell receptor (beta chain) was picked up many times. The target antigen is unknown. These data belong to a study of CD8 T cells in ankylosing spondylitis. V gave up 8 bases and J gave up 5 bases, with 15 bases separating them. Germline values: CDR1 SGHDN, CDR2 FVKESK. The CDR3 consists of 13 residues. TCRdb reanalysed the 5' RACE reads using MiXCR and keeps one entry per CDR3 protein. The sample records 150,000 to 200,000 distinct CDR3 sequences, 15% to 20% being singletons. Findings and caveats of the study: Researchers reportedly found disease-linked clones significantly enriched in matched ankylosing spondylitis synovial fluid.

This sequence was found in a male donor with ankylosing spondylitis or in good health (not recorded which). The chain is built from TRBV14 and TRBJ1-1; no firm D call. The sequenced material came from blood, either unsorted or a sorted T cell fraction (not recorded which). The CDR3 loop reads CASGVVGGTEAFF. The CDR3 coding sequence is TGTGCCAGCGGCGTAGTTGGAGGGACTGAAGCTTTCTTT.